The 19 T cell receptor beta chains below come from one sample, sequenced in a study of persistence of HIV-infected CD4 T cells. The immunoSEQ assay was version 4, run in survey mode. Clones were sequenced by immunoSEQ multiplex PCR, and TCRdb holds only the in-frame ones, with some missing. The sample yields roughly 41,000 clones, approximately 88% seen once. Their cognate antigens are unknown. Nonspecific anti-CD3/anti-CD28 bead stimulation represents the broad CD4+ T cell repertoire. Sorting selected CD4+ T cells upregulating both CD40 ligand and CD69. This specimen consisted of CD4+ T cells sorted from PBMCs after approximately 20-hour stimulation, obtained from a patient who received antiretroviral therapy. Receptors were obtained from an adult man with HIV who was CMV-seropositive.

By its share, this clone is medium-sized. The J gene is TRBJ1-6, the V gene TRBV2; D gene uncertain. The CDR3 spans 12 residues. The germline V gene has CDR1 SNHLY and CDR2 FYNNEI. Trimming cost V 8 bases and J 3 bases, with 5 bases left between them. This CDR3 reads CASFDYNSPLHF. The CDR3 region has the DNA TGTGCCAGCTTCGACTATAATTCACCCCTCCACTTT. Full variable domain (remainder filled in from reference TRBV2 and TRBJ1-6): EPEVTQTPSHQVTQMGQEVILRCVPISNHLYFYWYRQILGQKVEFLVSFYNNEISEKSEIFDDQFSVERPDGSNFTLKIRSTKLEDSAMYFCASFDYNSPLHFGNGTRLTVT.

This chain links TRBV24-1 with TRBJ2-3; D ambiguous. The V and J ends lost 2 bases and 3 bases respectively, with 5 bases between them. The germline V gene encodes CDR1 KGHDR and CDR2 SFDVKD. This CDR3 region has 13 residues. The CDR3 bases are TGTGCCACCAGTGATTCGGCGACAGATACGCAGTATTTT. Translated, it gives CATSDSATDTQYF.

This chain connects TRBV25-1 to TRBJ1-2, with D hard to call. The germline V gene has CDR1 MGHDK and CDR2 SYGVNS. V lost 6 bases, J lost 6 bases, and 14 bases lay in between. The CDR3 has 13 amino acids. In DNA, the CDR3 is TGTGCCAGCAGCGCTCCGGAGGTCAATGGCTACACCTTC. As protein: CASSAPEVNGYTF.

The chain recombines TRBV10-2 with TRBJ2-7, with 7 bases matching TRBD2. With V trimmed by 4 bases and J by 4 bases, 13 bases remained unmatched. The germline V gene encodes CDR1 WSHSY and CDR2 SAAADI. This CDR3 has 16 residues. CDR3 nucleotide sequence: TGCGCCAGCAGTGGACTCCAGGGAGCGGGGAGTTACGAGCAGTACTTC. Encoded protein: CASSGLQGAGSYEQYF.

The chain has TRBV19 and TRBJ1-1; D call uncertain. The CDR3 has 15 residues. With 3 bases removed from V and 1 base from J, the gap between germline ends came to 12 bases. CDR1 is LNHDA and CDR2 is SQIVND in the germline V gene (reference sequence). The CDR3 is CASSIEALRNTEAFF. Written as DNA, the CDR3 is TGTGCCAGTAGTATCGAGGCACTGAGGAACACTGAAGCTTTCTTT.

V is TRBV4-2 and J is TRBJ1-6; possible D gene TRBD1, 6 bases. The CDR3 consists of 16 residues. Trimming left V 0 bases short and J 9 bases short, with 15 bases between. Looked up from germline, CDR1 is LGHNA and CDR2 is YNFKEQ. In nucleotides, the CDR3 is TGTGCCAGCAGCCAAGATTATGGAACAGGGACTTCACCCCTCCACTTT. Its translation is CASSQDYGTGTSPLHF.

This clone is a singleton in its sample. This CDR3 is CASSLWSGSSSYEQYF. CDR3 nucleotides: TGTGCCAGCAGCTTATGGAGCGGGAGCTCCTCCTACGAGCAGTACTTC. V usage is TRBV7-2 and J usage is TRBJ2-7, with 8 nucleotides matching TRBD2. V lost 2 bases, J lost 0 bases, and 6 bases stayed unmatched. CDR1 and CDR2 (germline): SGHTA, FQGNSA. CDR3 length: 16 residues.

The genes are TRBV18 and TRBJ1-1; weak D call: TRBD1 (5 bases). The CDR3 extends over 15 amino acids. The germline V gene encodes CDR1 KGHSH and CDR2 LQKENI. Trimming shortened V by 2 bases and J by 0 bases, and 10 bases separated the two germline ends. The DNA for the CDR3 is TGTGCCAGCTCACCATACGGGGCTCTGAACACTGAAGCTTTCTTT. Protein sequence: CASSPYGALNTEAFF. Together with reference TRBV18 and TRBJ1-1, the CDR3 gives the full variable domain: NAGVMQNPRHLVRRRGQEARLRCSPMKGHSHVYWYRQLPEEGLKFMVYLQKENIIDESGMPKERFSAEFPKEGPSILRIQQVVRGDSAAYFCASSPYGALNTEAFFGQGTRLTVV.

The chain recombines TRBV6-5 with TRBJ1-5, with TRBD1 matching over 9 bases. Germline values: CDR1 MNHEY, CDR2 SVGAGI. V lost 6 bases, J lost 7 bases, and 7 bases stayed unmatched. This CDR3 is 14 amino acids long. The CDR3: CASREGQGRQPQHF. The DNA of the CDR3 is TGTGCCAGCAGGGAGGGACAGGGACGCCAGCCCCAGCATTTT.

This chain's CDR3 is CASSATSGSPDTQYF. CDR3 coding DNA: TGTGCCAGCTCAGCGACTAGCGGGAGCCCAGATACGCAGTATTTT. V usage is TRBV18 and J usage is TRBJ2-3, with TRBD2 matching 12 bases. After removal of 5 bases from V and 4 bases from J, the junction contained 4 bases not matched to a gene. CDR3 length: 15 amino acids. Germline CDR1 is KGHSH and CDR2 is LQKENI.

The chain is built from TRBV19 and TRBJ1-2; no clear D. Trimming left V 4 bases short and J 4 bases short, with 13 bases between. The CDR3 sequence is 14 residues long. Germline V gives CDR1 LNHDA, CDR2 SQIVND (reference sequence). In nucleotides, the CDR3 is TGTGCCAGTAGTACCCCGGGTGACCGCTATGGCTACACCTTC. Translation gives CASSTPGDRYGYTF.

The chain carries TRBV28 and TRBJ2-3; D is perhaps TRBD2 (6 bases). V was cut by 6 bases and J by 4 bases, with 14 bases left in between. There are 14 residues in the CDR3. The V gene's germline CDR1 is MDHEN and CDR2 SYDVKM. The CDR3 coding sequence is TGTGCCAGCAGCCCCGGGAGTGCGGCAGATACGCAGTATTTT. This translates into CASSPGSAADTQYF. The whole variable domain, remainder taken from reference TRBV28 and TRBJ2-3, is DVKVTQSSRYLVKRTGEKVFLECVQDMDHENMFWYRQDPGLGLRLIYFSYDVKMKEKGDIPEGYSVSREKKERFSLILESASTNQTSMYLCASSPGSAADTQYFGPGTRLTVL.

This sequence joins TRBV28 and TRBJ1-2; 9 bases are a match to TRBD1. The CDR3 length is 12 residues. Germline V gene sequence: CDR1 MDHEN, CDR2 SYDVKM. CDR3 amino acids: CATGGAYYGYTF. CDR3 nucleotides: TGTGCTACAGGGGGCGCTTACTATGGCTACACCTTC.

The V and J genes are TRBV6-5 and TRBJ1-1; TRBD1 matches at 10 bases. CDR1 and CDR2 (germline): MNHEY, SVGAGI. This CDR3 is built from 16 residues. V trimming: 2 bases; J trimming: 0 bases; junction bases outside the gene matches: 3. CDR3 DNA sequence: TGTGCCAGCAGTTACGCCGGGACAGGGGTGAACACTGAAGCTTTCTTT. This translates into CASSYAGTGVNTEAFF.

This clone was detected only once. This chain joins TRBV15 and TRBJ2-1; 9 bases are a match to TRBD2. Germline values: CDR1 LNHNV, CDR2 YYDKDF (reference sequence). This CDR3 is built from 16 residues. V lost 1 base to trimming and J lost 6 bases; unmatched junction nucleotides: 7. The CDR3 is CATSRARAGGLNEQFF. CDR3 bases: TGTGCCACCAGCAGAGCCCGGGCGGGGGGGCTCAATGAGCAGTTCTTC. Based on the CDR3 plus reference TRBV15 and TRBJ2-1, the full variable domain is DAMVIQNPRYQVTQFGKPVTLSCSQTLNHNVMYWYQQKSSQAPKLLFHYYDKDFNNEADTPDNFQSRRPNTSFCFLDIRSPGLGDTAMYLCATSRARAGGLNEQFFGPGTRLTVL.

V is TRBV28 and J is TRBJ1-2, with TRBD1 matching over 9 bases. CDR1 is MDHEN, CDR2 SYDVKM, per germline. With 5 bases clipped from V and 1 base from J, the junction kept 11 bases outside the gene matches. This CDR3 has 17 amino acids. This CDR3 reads CASSPPGQGTLNYGYTF. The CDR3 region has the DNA TGTGCCAGCAGTCCTCCGGGACAGGGCACCCTTAACTATGGCTACACCTTC.

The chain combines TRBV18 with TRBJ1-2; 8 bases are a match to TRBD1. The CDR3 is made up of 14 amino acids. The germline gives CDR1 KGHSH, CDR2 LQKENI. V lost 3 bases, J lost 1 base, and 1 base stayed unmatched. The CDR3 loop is CASSPGQDNYGYTF. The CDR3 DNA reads TGTGCCAGCTCACCGGGACAGGATAACTATGGCTACACCTTC.

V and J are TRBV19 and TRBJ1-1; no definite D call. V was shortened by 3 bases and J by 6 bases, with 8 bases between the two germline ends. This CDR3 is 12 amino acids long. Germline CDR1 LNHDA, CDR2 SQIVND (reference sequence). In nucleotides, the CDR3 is TGTGCCAGTAGTATTCGAGGCGCTGAAGCTTTCTTT. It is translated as CASSIRGAEAFF.

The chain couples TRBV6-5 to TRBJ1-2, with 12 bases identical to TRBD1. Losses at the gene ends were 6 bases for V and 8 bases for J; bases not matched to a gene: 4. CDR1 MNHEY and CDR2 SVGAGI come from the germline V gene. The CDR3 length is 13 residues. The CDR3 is CASRGQGAWGYTF. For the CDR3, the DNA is TGTGCCAGCAGGGGACAGGGGGCCTGGGGCTACACCTTC.